Presented here are 32 T cell receptor beta chains from one specimen sequenced in a study of blood T cell repertoires in COVID-19. Using immunoSEQ multiplex PCR, the repertoire was profiled, and TCRdb retains in-frame clones only, with some absent. The profile shows over 250,000 clones, around 87% of them singletons. The sequencing input was peripheral blood. These receptors were collected from a woman in her thirties or forties who had recovered from COVID-19.

This chain links TRBV9 with TRBJ2-5; 9 bases agree with TRBD1. The CDR3 sequence is 15 residues long. Germline CDR1 SGDLS, CDR2 YYNGEE. The J segment lost 5 bases and the V segment lost 0 bases, leaving 5 bases of the junction unmatched. The CDR3 nucleotides are TGTGCCAGCAGCGTAGAAGGGACAGGGAGGGAGACCCAGTACTTC. It is translated as CASSVEGTGRETQYF. Complete variable domain (other parts from reference TRBV9 and TRBJ2-5): DSGVTQTPKHLITATGQRVTLRCSPRSGDLSVYWYQQSLDQGLQFLIQYYNGEERAKGNILERFSAQQFPDLHSELNLSSLELGDSALYFCASSVEGTGRETQYFGPGTRLLVL.

This sequence joins TRBV19 and TRBJ1-2; 12 bases agree with TRBD1. CDR3 length: 14 residues. J was trimmed by 7 bases and V by 4 bases; bases with no gene match: 4. Germline V gene data show CDR1 as LNHDA and CDR2 as SQIVND (reference sequence). CDR3 in amino acids: CASSRDRGQRGYTF. The CDR3 DNA is TGTGCCAGTAGTAGGGACAGGGGGCAGCGTGGCTACACCTTC.

V and J are TRBV6-2 or TRBV6-3 and TRBJ2-5; D perhaps matches TRBD2 (6 bases). CDR3 length equals 14 residues. V shed 5 bases and J shed 1 base, with 11 bases lying between them. The V gene's germline CDR1 is MNHEY and CDR2 SVGEGT. CDR3 DNA sequence: TGTGCCAGCAGTCTAAGGGACTTCCAAGAGACCCAGTACTTC. Its translation: CASSLRDFQETQYF.

This chain uses TRBV11-2 with TRBJ1-6; a possible D gene is TRBD1 (5 bases). Germline CDR1 and CDR2: SGHAT and FQNNGV. The CDR3 is 20 residues long. The ends were cut back, 0 bases at V and 4 bases at J, with 22 bases in the middle. The CDR3 DNA reads as TGTGCCAGCAGCTTAGATCTGGTCAGGGCCTCACCCCTGTATAATTCACCCCTCCACTTT. Encoded protein: CASSLDLVRASPLYNSPLHF.

This rearrangement joins TRBV10-1 to TRBJ2-5; D gene uncertain. Germline values: CDR1 WNHNN, CDR2 SYGVQD (reference sequence). This CDR3 has 14 amino acids. Trimming stripped 3 bases from V and 0 bases from J, with 8 bases between. DNA of the CDR3: TGCGCCAGCAGTGACGGCGGCTACCAAGAGACCCAGTACTTC. This codes for CASSDGGYQETQYF.

The chain joins TRBV19 to TRBJ1-2, with D hard to call. From germline, CDR1 is LNHDA and CDR2 SQIVND (reference sequence). Deletions cut 5 bases from V and 5 bases from J, with 27 bases between. The CDR3 totals 18 residues. CDR3 DNA: TGTGCCAGTAGTTTTCCCCGAGTCGGCAGCCAGGCGGGGTATGGCTACACCTTC. Translation gives CASSFPRVGSQAGYGYTF.

The rearrangement links TRBV11-2 to TRBJ1-1; no definite D call. The CDR3 covers 19 residues. The V end was cut by 4 bases, the J end by 6 bases, with 30 bases between. In germline, CDR1 is SGHAT, CDR2 FQNNGV. This CDR3 is CASSYTPAGGPFERAEAFF. The DNA for the CDR3 is TGTGCCAGCAGCTACACCCCTGCCGGAGGACCCTTCGAGAGGGCTGAAGCTTTCTTT.

This chain links TRBV6-1 with TRBJ2-1, with D perhaps TRBD1 (5 bases). Per germline, CDR1 MNHNS and CDR2 SASEGT. V lost 0 bases, J lost 3 bases, and 15 bases lay in between. This CDR3 region has 17 residues. This chain's CDR3 is CASSEALPAGHYNEQFF. DNA of the CDR3: TGTGCCAGCAGTGAAGCGCTTCCGGCAGGGCACTACAATGAGCAGTTCTTC.

The CDR3, as DNA: TGCAGTGCTAGTAATTGGGAGGGGGGGCCAACAGATACGCAGTATTTT. As protein: CSASNWEGGPTDTQYF. V and J are TRBV20-1 and TRBJ2-3; D possibly corresponds to TRBD2 (7 bases). Trimming left V 3 bases short and J 3 bases short, with 19 bases between. CDR1 is DFQATT and CDR2 is SNEGSKA in the germline V gene (reference sequence). The CDR3 is 16 residues long.

V and J are TRBV2 and TRBJ1-1; no clear D. Trimming removed 2 bases at V and 4 bases at J, with 14 bases between. Germline V gene sequence: CDR1 SNHLY, CDR2 FYNNEI. The length of the CDR3 is 15 residues. The CDR3 DNA sequence: TGTGCCAGCAGTGAATCCCGGGGTTTGGGCACTGAAGCTTTCTTT. This codes for CASSESRGLGTEAFF.

The V gene is TRBV5-8, the J gene TRBJ2-3; the D is unclear. Looked up from germline, CDR1 is SGHTS and CDR2 is YDEGEE. Trimming removed 4 bases from V and 2 bases from J, with 5 bases in between. The CDR3 runs 12 residues. CDR3 protein: CASSPYTDTQYF. CDR3 coding DNA: TGTGCCAGCAGCCCGTACACAGATACGCAGTATTTT.

The V and J genes are TRBV7-8 and TRBJ2-2, with 11 bases that match TRBD2. Germline V gives CDR1 SGHVS, CDR2 FQNEAQ. V gave up 5 bases and J gave up 7 bases; unmatched junction bases: 12. There are 17 residues in the CDR3. The DNA for the CDR3 is TGTGCCAGCAGCACGGAGGGACTAGCGGCCGAACACGGGGAGCTGTTTTTT. This encodes CASSTEGLAAEHGELFF.

The rearrangement joins TRBV2 to TRBJ1-6; no reliable D call. The CDR3 runs 14 residues. The V end lost 3 bases, the J end lost 4 bases, and 7 bases lay between the germline ends. CDR1 SNHLY and CDR2 FYNNEI come from the germline V gene. The CDR3 nucleotides read TGTGCCAGCAGTGACAACGGTTATAATTCACCCCTCCACTTT. The encoded protein is CASSDNGYNSPLHF. The whole variable domain, remainder taken from reference TRBV2 and TRBJ1-6, is EPEVTQTPSHQVTQMGQEVILRCVPISNHLYFYWYRQILGQKVEFLVSFYNNEISEKSEIFDDQFSVERPDGSNFTLKIRSTKLEDSAMYFCASSDNGYNSPLHFGNGTRLTVT.

The chain is built from TRBV5-6 and TRBJ1-6; TRBD1 agrees at 7 bases. CDR3 length: 13 residues. The germline gives CDR1 SGHDT, CDR2 YYEEEE. Trimming at V came to 7 bases and at J to 8 bases, leaving 6 bases not matched to a gene. CDR3 sequence: CASYRGTDSPLHF. The CDR3 coding sequence is TGTGCCAGCTACAGGGGCACCGATTCACCCCTCCACTTT.

The chain joins TRBV7-9 to TRBJ2-5, with 7 bases that match TRBD1. Germline CDR1 is SEHNR and CDR2 is FQNEAQ (reference sequence). V gave up 7 bases and J gave up 5 bases; unmatched junction bases: 10. The CDR3 consists of 14 residues. CDR3 protein: CASILGQSRETQYF. In DNA, the CDR3 is TGTGCCAGCATCCTGGGACAGTCGAGGGAGACCCAGTACTTC.

The V call is TRBV28, the J call TRBJ1-2, with TRBD1 matching over 7 bases. This CDR3 contains 15 residues. Germline loops: CDR1 MDHEN, CDR2 SYDVKM. V lost 7 bases, J lost 3 bases, and 11 bases stayed unmatched. The CDR3 nucleotides read TGTGCCAGCACCTTGTGGAGGGGGCCTGACTATGGCTACACCTTC. It codes for CASTLWRGPDYGYTF.

The chain recombines TRBV6-5 with TRBJ1-2; 7 bases are shared with TRBD1. Germline CDR1 MNHEY, CDR2 SVGAGI. This CDR3 has 15 amino acids. With 2 bases clipped from V and 7 bases from J, the junction kept 10 bases outside the gene matches. The CDR3 here is CASSYQTGNPVGYTF. DNA of the CDR3: TGTGCCAGCAGTTACCAGACAGGGAACCCCGTTGGCTACACCTTC.

V is TRBV7-9 and J is TRBJ1-2; D is undetermined. V lost 5 bases and J lost 8, with 15 bases in between. The V gene's germline CDR1 is SEHNR and CDR2 FQNEAQ (reference sequence). The CDR3 is 13 residues long. The CDR3 here is CASSPSAVLGYTF. Here the CDR3 DNA reads TGTGCCAGCAGCCCCTCGGCGGTTTTGGGCTACACCTTC. Using reference TRBV7-9 and TRBJ1-2 for the parts outside the CDR3, the full variable domain is DTGVSQNPRHKITKRGQNVTFRCDPISEHNRLYWYRQTLGQGPEFLTYFQNEAQLEKSRLLSDRFSAERPKGSFSTLEIQRTEQGDSAMYLCASSPSAVLGYTFGSGTRLTVV.

This clone has just one count. The V and J genes are TRBV6-5 and TRBJ1-1; D is perhaps TRBD1 (5 bases). The CDR3 length is 13 residues. Germline V gives CDR1 MNHEY, CDR2 SVGAGI. Trimming took off 5 bases at V and 6 bases at J, with 13 bases between the two ends. For the CDR3, the DNA is TGTGCCAGCAGTCCCCTGTGGGGCTCTGAAGCTTTCTTT. Its protein is CASSPLWGSEAFF.

The V gene is TRBV7-6, the J gene TRBJ2-1; the D gene is possibly TRBD2 (5 bases). In germline, CDR1 is SGHVS, CDR2 FNYEAQ. V gave up 0 bases and J gave up 0 bases, with 12 bases separating them. This CDR3 comprises 17 residues. The CDR3 region is CASSLAPLASSYNEQFF. In DNA form, the CDR3 reads TGTGCCAGCAGCTTAGCCCCCCTAGCCAGCTCCTACAATGAGCAGTTCTTC.

The CDR3 DNA reads TGTGCCAGCAGCTATAATAGCGGGGGAACCTACGAGCAGTACTTC. Translating gives CASSYNSGGTYEQYF. The V gene is TRBV7-2, the J gene TRBJ2-7, with TRBD2 identical over 9 bases. The CDR3 sequence is 15 residues long. Looked up from germline, CDR1 is SGHTA and CDR2 is FQGNSA. V dropped 4 bases and J dropped 2; count of bases not matched to a gene: 6.

V is TRBV9 and J is TRBJ2-3; 8 nucleotides agree with TRBD2. CDR3 size: 16 residues. Germline CDR1 is SGDLS and CDR2 is YYNGEE. Trimming at V came to 2 bases and at J to 0 bases, leaving 5 bases not matched to a gene. The CDR3 is CASSVSGAISTDTQYF. The CDR3 nucleotides read TGTGCCAGCAGCGTTAGCGGGGCAATTAGCACAGATACGCAGTATTTT.

This chain connects TRBV10-3 to TRBJ2-3, with 8 bases aligning to TRBD2. V lost 3 bases to trimming and J lost 0 bases; unmatched junction nucleotides: 11. Germline V CDR1 and CDR2: ENHRY, SYGVKD. The CDR3 extends over 18 amino acids. The CDR3 reads CAISDQRGTQSSTDTQYF. Written as DNA, the CDR3 is TGTGCCATCAGTGACCAGCGGGGGACCCAAAGTAGCACAGATACGCAGTATTTT.

The rearrangement links TRBV7-9 to TRBJ2-5; 12 bases fit TRBD2. The length of the CDR3 is 16 residues. The V gene's germline CDR1 is SEHNR and CDR2 FQNEAQ (reference sequence). J was trimmed by 5 bases and V by 3 bases; bases with no gene match: 7. As DNA, the CDR3 is TGTGCCAGCAGCTTGACTAGCGGGGGCCGCGGGGAGACCCAGTACTTC. It codes for CASSLTSGGRGETQYF.

The CDR3 nucleotides read TGTGCCAGCAGCCTTACAATTCCGGGACAGGGCGGTTATGGCTACACCTTC. Amino acids: CASSLTIPGQGGYGYTF. The genes are TRBV11-2 and TRBJ1-2, with TRBD1 identical over 9 bases. The V gene's germline CDR1 is SGHAT and CDR2 FQNNGV. V was clipped by 5 bases and J by 5 bases; unmatched bases: 15. The CDR3 spans 17 residues.

This rearrangement joins TRBV5-1 to TRBJ2-5; D perhaps matches TRBD1 (5 bases). This CDR3 has 14 residues. The germline V gene encodes CDR1 SGHRS and CDR2 YFSETQ. The germline V and J ends were trimmed by 0 bases and 1 base, with 7 bases remaining between them. CDR3 nucleotide sequence: TGCGCCAGCAGCTTGGAGGGGCCCCAAGAGACCCAGTACTTC. Its translation is CASSLEGPQETQYF.

The chain carries TRBV4-2 and TRBJ1-6; tentatively, D is TRBD1 (6 bases). The CDR3 extends over 17 amino acids. Germline lookup yields CDR1 LGHNA and CDR2 YNFKEQ. Trimming took 3 bases from V and 8 from J, leaving 20 bases between them. CDR3 sequence (DNA): TGTGCCAGCAGCCACCCCGTCGGGGGGGCTCAACATTCACCCCTCCACTTT. Amino acids: CASSHPVGGAQHSPLHF.

The V gene is TRBV7-2, the J gene TRBJ1-6, with D perhaps matching TRBD1 (6 bases). Trimming pared 4 bases from V and 3 bases from J, leaving 10 bases between. The germline V gene encodes CDR1 SGHTA and CDR2 FQGNSA. The CDR3 length is 15 residues. The chain's CDR3 is CASSSRQDYNSPLHF. The CDR3 nucleotides read TGTGCCAGCAGCTCCAGACAGGACTATAATTCACCCCTCCACTTT.

The chain links TRBV5-1 to TRBJ2-5; 10 bases map to TRBD2. In germline, CDR1 is SGHRS, CDR2 YFSETQ. Trimming at V came to 4 bases and at J to 3 bases, leaving 6 bases not matched to a gene. This CDR3 has 15 residues. The CDR3 coding sequence is TGCGCCAGCAGCCCAACCCTAGCGGGGGAAGAGACCCAGTACTTC. Its protein is CASSPTLAGEETQYF.

The chain recombines TRBV18 with TRBJ1-1; TRBD1 matches 7 bases. V dropped 4 bases and J dropped 4; count of bases not matched to a gene: 12. Per germline, CDR1 KGHSH and CDR2 LQKENI. This CDR3 has 16 residues. CDR3 sequence reads: CASSQTTGIGGTEAFF. CDR3 sequence (DNA): TGTGCCAGCTCACAAACGACAGGGATCGGGGGCACTGAAGCTTTCTTT.

This chain connects TRBV7-2 to TRBJ1-5; the D is unclear. CDR3 length: 13 amino acids. Trimming stripped 3 bases from V and 9 bases from J, with 12 bases between. Looked up from germline, CDR1 is SGHTA and CDR2 is FQGNSA. CDR3 nucleotides: TGTGCCAGCAGCTTGAGGGCCCTCCCGCCCCAGCATTTT. Residues: CASSLRALPPQHF.

The chain carries TRBV7-2 and TRBJ2-7; 7 nucleotides match TRBD1. The CDR3 consists of 14 residues. Germline CDR1 SGHTA, CDR2 FQGNSA. With V trimmed by 2 bases and J by 6 bases, 7 bases remained unmatched. CDR3: CASSLTKTGREQYF. The CDR3 nucleotides read TGTGCCAGCAGCTTAACCAAGACAGGGCGCGAGCAGTACTTC.